A selection of T cell receptor beta chains follows, all from one sample in a study of T cells in Graves' hyperthyroidism and ophthalmopathy. TCRdb reprocessed the multiplex PCR reads with MiXCR, giving one entry per CDR3 protein. The table has about 360,000 distinct CDR3 sequences, approximately 13% seen once. The sample was blood. The receptor source for this set is a woman aged 18-29 years with Graves' hyperthyroidism. The CDR3 runs from the conserved cysteine through the conserved F or W. The order of the fields is D gene, V gene, clone size, J gene, CDR3 DNA, CDR3 protein. A D gene is named only where the DNA matches it firmly. Where a row states a size, it is once, few, many or the class of an expanded clone; other rows omit it.

>-|TRBV4-1|few|TRBJ1-3
TGCGCCAGCAGCCAGTATCCCCCCCAGACAGGATACTCTGGAAACACCATATATTTT
CASSQYPPQTGYSGNTIYF
>TRBD1|TRBV27|many|TRBJ2-7
TGTGCCAGCAGTCCAAAATACAGGGGGCGAGGCGAGCAGTACTTC
CASSPKYRGRGEQYF
>TRBD2|TRBV12-3/TRBV12-4|-|TRBJ2-1
TGTGCCAGCAGTTTCTCAGCGGGAGACGAGCAGTTCTTC
CASSFSAGDEQFF
>-|TRBV6-5|many|TRBJ1-2
TGTGCCAGCAGTTACTCCACCGGGACAACAGGCAGCTACACCTTC
CASSYSTGTTGSYTF
>-|TRBV18|many|TRBJ1-6
TGTGCCAGCTCACCGGACAGAAACAATTCACCCCTCCACTTT
CASSPDRNNSPLHF
>-|TRBV6-1|many|TRBJ1-2
TGTGCCAGCAGCGACCCATCAGGGGACTATGGCTACACCTTC
CASSDPSGDYGYTF
>TRBD2|TRBV6-1|-|TRBJ2-5
TGTGCCAGCAGCCGCAACGGACTGGCGGGGGGCGAGACCCAGTACTTC
CASSRNGLAGGETQYF
>-|TRBV4-1|many|TRBJ2-1
TGCGCCAGCAGCCAAGCCCTAGTCGATGAGCAGTTCTTC
CASSQALVDEQFF
>TRBD1|TRBV5-1|-|TRBJ1-4
TGCGCCAGCAGCCGTTCGGGACAGGGGGGAAAACTGTTTTTT
CASSRSGQGGKLFF
>-|TRBV7-9|many|TRBJ1-4
TGTGCCAGCAGCTCTGCCCAGGTCTATGAAAAACTGTTTTTT
CASSSAQVYEKLFF
>-|TRBV11-2|many|TRBJ1-6
TGTGCCAGCAGCTTACGGCAGGGACACTCACCCCTCCACTTT
CASSLRQGHSPLHF
>-|TRBV2|few|TRBJ2-2
TGTGCCAGCAGTAACAGGGCCCCGAACACCGGGGAGCTGTTTTTT
CASSNRAPNTGELFF
>-|TRBV10-3|-|TRBJ1-1
TGTGCCATCAGTGTATCGACAGGTCCTAACACTGAAGCTTTCTTT
CAISVSTGPNTEAFF
>-|TRBV19|few|TRBJ2-7
TGTGCCAGTAGTATATGGCCAGGGATAGACTACGAGCAGTACTTC
CASSIWPGIDYEQYF
>-|TRBV2|many|TRBJ1-4
TGTGCCAGCAGTTTACAGTCACCCGGGACTAATGAAAAACTGTTTTTT
CASSLQSPGTNEKLFF
>-|TRBV28|few|TRBJ2-6
TGTGCCAGCAGAAATCGTATTTCCTCTGGGGCCAACGTCCTGACTTTC
CASRNRISSGANVLTF
>TRBD1|TRBV11-2|many|TRBJ2-7
TGTGCCAGCAGCGCCCTACAGGGGCAGGACGGAGAGCAGTACTTC
CASSALQGQDGEQYF
>-|TRBV19|-|TRBJ1-1
TGTGCCAGTAGCCAGACCCGGAACACTGAAGCTCTCTTT
CASSQTRNTEALF
>TRBD1|TRBV9|few|TRBJ1-1
TGTGCCAGCAGCGGCACAGGGGCGAACACTGAAGCTTTCTTT
CASSGTGANTEAFF
>TRBD1|TRBV12-3/TRBV12-4|many|TRBJ2-7
TGTGCCAGCACCTCTACCGACAGGGATCATTCCTACGAGCAGTACTTC
CASTSTDRDHSYEQYF
>TRBD1|TRBV27|many|TRBJ1-5
TGTGCCAGCAGTCTCAATCAGGGGGGGAATCAGCCCCAGCATTTT
CASSLNQGGNQPQHF
>TRBD2|TRBV18|-|TRBJ2-3
TGTGCCAGCTCACCACCGAGCCCAGCGGGGCTCACAGATACGCAGTATTTT
CASSPPSPAGLTDTQYF
>-|TRBV28|many|TRBJ2-2
TGTGCCAGCAGTTTATGGAGCGGGCGAGGCACCGGGGAGCTGTTTTTT
CASSLWSGRGTGELFF
>TRBD1|TRBV13|few|TRBJ2-5
TGTGCCAGCAGCTCCGGGACAGGGCCTGAGACCCAGTACTTC
CASSSGTGPETQYF
>-|TRBV2|many|TRBJ1-2
TGTGCCAGCAGTGAATTAGGGAACAAACGCAACTATGGCTACACCTTC
CASSELGNKRNYGYTF
>-|TRBV19|few|TRBJ1-2
TGTGCCAGTAGAGTCGGACTGATCTCACCGTCTGGCTACACCTTC
CASRVGLISPSGYTF
>-|TRBV7-2|many|TRBJ2-1
TGTGCCAGCAGCCGACTACACAGCTCCTACAATGAGCAGTTCTTC
CASSRLHSSYNEQFF
>-|TRBV28|many|TRBJ1-1
TGTGCCAGCAGCGAAATCCTCACTGAAGCTTTCTTT
CASSEILTEAFF
>-|TRBV11-1|many|TRBJ2-2
TGTGCCAGCCGCTGGACTGGCTTCGCGAACACCGGGGAGCTGTTTTTT
CASRWTGFANTGELFF
>-|TRBV6-2/TRBV6-3|many|TRBJ2-2
TGTGCCAGCAACCGACTAGTGGTAGCCGGGGAGCTGTTTTTT
CASNRLVVAGELFF
>TRBD1|TRBV25-1|few|TRBJ2-1
TGTGCCAGCAGTATTAGGACAGGGGGCCATGAGCAGTTCTTC
CASSIRTGGHEQFF
>TRBD2|TRBV6-6|many|TRBJ2-5
TGTGCCAGCAGTTACGGGACTAGCGGAGACCAAGAGACCCAGTACTTC
CASSYGTSGDQETQYF
>-|TRBV20-1|many|TRBJ1-1
TGCAGTGCCCTCGTAGCTAAGAGAGGGGCTAAAAGGTACACTGAAGCTTTCTTT
CSALVAKRGAKRYTEAFF
>-|TRBV6-5|many|TRBJ1-2
TGTGCCAGCAGTTACTCGAAGCTCCTGGATGGCTACACCTTC
CASSYSKLLDGYTF
>TRBD1|TRBV19|-|TRBJ1-5
TGTGCCAGTAGTATAGATGCAGGGGGGCAGCCCCAGCATTTT
CASSIDAGGQPQHF
>-|TRBV7-2|-|TRBJ1-5
TGTGCCAGCAGCTTATGGAGACAGCCCAATCAGCCCCAGCATTTT
CASSLWRQPNQPQHF
>TRBD2|TRBV3-1|many|TRBJ2-2
TGTGCCAGCAGCCGCCGAGGGACTACAGGCGGGGAGCTGTTTTTT
CASSRRGTTGGELFF
>TRBD2|TRBV20-1|many|TRBJ2-3
TGCAGTGCTAGAGTGGCCAGCGGGGGGATTACCTATACGCAGTATTTT
CSARVASGGITYTQYF
>-|TRBV6-1|few|TRBJ1-1
TGTGCCAGCAACCCGGGGACGAGCAACACTGAAGCTTTCTTT
CASNPGTSNTEAFF
>TRBD2|TRBV3-1|few|TRBJ2-3
TGTGCCAGCAGCCAATTTTTGAGCGGGGGGGCGTGGTTGCGAGTGACAGATACGCAGTATTTT
CASSQFLSGGAWLRVTDTQYF
>-|TRBV20-1|many|TRBJ2-7
TGCAGTGCTAGCGGCAAAACTCCCTACGAGCAGTACTTC
CSASGKTPYEQYF
>-|TRBV2|many|TRBJ1-5
TGTGCCAGCAGTGACGGGTTTGGAGGGAGCAATCAGCCCCAGCATTTT
CASSDGFGGSNQPQHF
>-|TRBV12-5|many|TRBJ1-2
TGTGCTAGTGGTTTCGGTAACTATGGCTACACCTTC
CASGFGNYGYTF
>TRBD2|TRBV27|many|TRBJ2-1
TGTGCCAGCAGAGGTAGCGGGAGGGCCGTGCAGTTCTTC
CASRGSGRAVQFF
>-|TRBV7-2|-|TRBJ2-1
TGTGCCAGCAGCCCACAGTTGGCAGGTAACCACAATGAGCAGTTCTTC
CASSPQLAGNHNEQFF
>TRBD2|TRBV7-3|many|TRBJ2-3
TGTGCCAGCAGCTTAATGGGACTAGCGGGAGGTGGGGATACGCAGTATTTT
CASSLMGLAGGGDTQYF
>TRBD1|TRBV11-2|-|TRBJ1-1
TGCGCCAGCACCCGACAGCCAGGGGGCACTGAAGCTTTCTTT
CASTRQPGGTEAFF
>TRBD2|TRBV11-1|many|TRBJ2-1
TGTGCCAGCAGCATCCTAGCGGGAGAGGGCAATGAGCAGTTCTTC
CASSILAGEGNEQFF